A selection of T cell receptor beta chains follows, all from one sample in a study of human T cells and chemical hapten exposure. From the RACE reads, TCRdb called clonotypes with MiXCR, one entry per CDR3 protein. Of 180,000 or so distinct CDR3 sequences in the sample, 14% were seen once. This material consisted of whole blood, taken in connection with sensitization to the hapten diphenylcyclopropenone (DPC). These receptors all come from a woman aged 25 to 39 with alopecia areata. Some clones in this sample may be carry-over from other donors' samples. Each CDR3 is given with its conserved first and last residue. The D gene is left open where the match is weak. Rows give clone size only sometimes, using once, few, many, or a class for an expanded clone.

TRBV28	TRBJ2-1	NA	TRBD2	TGTGCCAGCAGTTTAACCCCGGGACTAGCGGGAGGATACAATGAGCAGTTCTTC	CASSLTPGLAGGYNEQFF
TRBV11-3	TRBJ2-3	few	TRBD2	TGTGCCAGCAGCCAAATAGCGGGGACAGATACGCAGTATTTT	CASSQIAGTDTQYF
TRBV7-2	TRBJ2-5	many	NA	TGTGCCAGCAGCCTCCGTTTAGTAGAGACCCAGTACTTC	CASSLRLVETQYF
TRBV29-1	TRBJ1-2	NA	NA	TGCAGCTACCGGGACACAGGGGGCTACACCTTC	CSYRDTGGYTF
TRBV20-1	TRBJ1-6	few	TRBD1	TGCAGTGCTAGAGGGACAGGAGACTCACCCCTCCACTTT	CSARGTGDSPLHF
TRBV20-1	TRBJ2-1	NA	NA	TGCAGTGCGGGGGGGCCCTCCTACAATGAGCAGTTCTTC	CSAGGPSYNEQFF
TRBV28	TRBJ2-2	few	TRBD1	TGTGCCAGCAGGAGACAGGGAAGCACCGGGGAGCTGTTTTTT	CASRRQGSTGELFF
TRBV7-9	TRBJ1-1	many	TRBD1	TGTGCCAGCAGCCAACTTTCAGGGGGCGGGACTGAAGCTTTCTTT	CASSQLSGGGTEAFF
TRBV6-1	TRBJ2-3	few	TRBD2	TGTGCCAGCAGTCCACTAGCGGGACGGACAGATACGCAGTATTTT	CASSPLAGRTDTQYF
TRBV3-1	TRBJ1-2	NA	TRBD1	TGTGCCAGCAGCCCAGTTCAGGGGGTTGCCTATGGCTACACCTTC	CASSPVQGVAYGYTF
TRBV3-1	TRBJ1-2	NA	NA	TGTGCCAGCAGCCAAGGTCTTGGCTACACCTTC	CASSQGLGYTF
TRBV11-2	TRBJ2-3	NA	TRBD2	TGTGCCAGCAGCCTGAACCAATGGGGCGGGCTAGCGGGAGTTAAAGATACGCAGTATTTT	CASSLNQWGGLAGVKDTQYF
TRBV2	TRBJ2-3	NA	NA	TGTGCCAGCAGCCCTAAACGGGAGCGGACAACAACAGATACGCAGTATTTT	CASSPKRERTTTDTQYF
TRBV5-5	TRBJ2-4	NA	NA	TGTGCCAGCAGCTTGTCAGGTCAGGAAAACATTCAGTACTTC	CASSLSGQENIQYF
TRBV29-1	TRBJ2-1	NA	TRBD1	TGCAGCGTTGATAGGGACAGGGGACGCTCCTACAATGAGCAGTTCTTC	CSVDRDRGRSYNEQFF
TRBV28	TRBJ1-5	few	NA	TGTGCCAGCAGTTTCCGGGTCGACACTAGCAATCAGCCCCAGCATTTT	CASSFRVDTSNQPQHF
TRBV28	TRBJ2-7	many	NA	TGTGCCAGCAAGGCTGCGGGGACCTACGAGCAGTACTTC	CASKAAGTYEQYF
TRBV28	TRBJ2-7	few	TRBD2	TGTGCCAGCAGTTCGGGACTAGGGTCCTACGAGCAGTACTTC	CASSSGLGSYEQYF
TRBV5-4	TRBJ2-3	NA	TRBD1	TGTGCCAGCAGCTGGACACAGGGGGCAGATACGCAGTATTTT	CASSWTQGADTQYF
TRBV7-2	TRBJ2-1	NA	NA	TGTGCCAGCAGCTTAGTATTCCGACAGGAGGGTGAGCAGTTCTTC	CASSLVFRQEGEQFF
TRBV12-3/TRBV12-4	TRBJ2-2	few	NA	TGTGCCAGCAGTCCCCCCCGGGGCTCGGCCGGGGAGCTGTTTTTT	CASSPPRGSAGELFF
TRBV12-3/TRBV12-4	TRBJ2-5	many	NA	TGTGCCAGCAGTTTTCTTGAGACCCAGTACTTC	CASSFLETQYF
TRBV4-3	TRBJ2-3	NA	TRBD1	TGCGCCAGCAGCCAAGACGGGACAGGCACAGATACGCAGTATTTT	CASSQDGTGTDTQYF
TRBV6-2/TRBV6-3	TRBJ2-7	many	NA	TGTGCCAGCACCAGGACAGCCTACGAGCAGTACTTC	CASTRTAYEQYF
TRBV4-3	TRBJ2-7	many	NA	TGCGCCAGCAGCCAAGATCTGGGAAGCTACGAGCAGTACTTC	CASSQDLGSYEQYF
TRBV12-2	TRBJ2-3	NA	NA	TGTGCAAGTCGCTTGGCCTTGCGGAAGGGAGATACGCAGTATTTT	CASRLALRKGDTQYF
TRBV29-1	TRBJ2-3	many	NA	TGCAGCGTTGAAGTCGGCCGCGGGGATACGCAGTATTTT	CSVEVGRGDTQYF
TRBV28	TRBJ2-7	NA	NA	TGTGCCAGCGGTGGGACGTCCTACGAGCAGTACTTC	CASGGTSYEQYF
TRBV5-1	TRBJ2-1	many	NA	TGCGCCAGCAGCTTGAGTCAGGGTTTTTACAATGAGCAGTTCTTC	CASSLSQGFYNEQFF
TRBV4-3	TRBJ1-1	NA	NA	TGCGCCAGCAGCCAAGAGGAACAGGATACGAACACTGAAGCTTTCTTT	CASSQEEQDTNTEAFF
TRBV7-2	TRBJ1-4	few	NA	TGTGCCAGCAGCTCCAGGGATTTCGAAAAACTGTTTTTT	CASSSRDFEKLFF
TRBV5-6	TRBJ1-4	few	NA	TGTGCCAGCAGCTTCCGACAGGTTGAGGAAAAACTGTTTTTT	CASSFRQVEEKLFF
TRBV4-3	TRBJ2-1	NA	TRBD2	TGCGCCAGCAGCCAAGTTGCCAGCGGGGGGTACAATGAGCAGTTCTTC	CASSQVASGGYNEQFF
TRBV4-3	TRBJ2-5	NA	NA	TGCGCCAGCAGCCAAGAGGCAGGGCGTCGCGGAGAGACCCAGTACTTC	CASSQEAGRRGETQYF
TRBV6-2/TRBV6-3	TRBJ2-7	NA	NA	TGTGCCAGCAGCCCATGGAGAATCGCTGACTACGAGCAGTACTTC	CASSPWRIADYEQYF
TRBV28	TRBJ2-3	few	TRBD2	TGTGCCAGCAGTGCGCTAGCGGGGACTAGCACAGATACGCAGTATTTT	CASSALAGTSTDTQYF
TRBV20-1	TRBJ1-2	few	NA	TGCAGTGCCCGTGGGGGCAGGAACTATGGCTACACCTTC	CSARGGRNYGYTF
TRBV28	TRBJ1-1	NA	NA	TGTGCCAGCGGGATAAGTTTGGAAGCTTTCTTT	CASGISLEAFF
TRBV18	TRBJ1-6	NA	NA	TGTGCCAGCTCGCCACCCCAGGGGATAGGTAATTCACCCCTCCACTTT	CASSPPQGIGNSPLHF
TRBV6-6	TRBJ1-5	many	TRBD1	TGTGCCAGCAGCGGGACAGGCAATCAGCCCCAGCATTTT	CASSGTGNQPQHF
TRBV4-3	TRBJ1-2	few	NA	TGCGCCAGCAGCCAAGATGGCAGGTCCTATGGCTACACCTTC	CASSQDGRSYGYTF
TRBV12-3/TRBV12-4	TRBJ1-1	many	TRBD1	TGTGCCAGCAGTCCAGGGGACAGCCTAAACACTGAAGCTTTCTTT	CASSPGDSLNTEAFF
TRBV12-3/TRBV12-4	TRBJ2-7	few	NA	TGTGCCAGCAGTCCCCGGACAGCCTCCTACGAGCAGTACTTC	CASSPRTASYEQYF
TRBV6-5	TRBJ1-2	few	NA	TGTGCCAGCAGTTACGGTCAGGATTTGGGCTACACCTTC	CASSYGQDLGYTF
TRBV20-1	TRBJ2-1	NA	TRBD2	TGCAGTGCTAGAGATATAGCGGGGGGCCGTTACAATGAGCAGTTCTTC	CSARDIAGGRYNEQFF
TRBV2	TRBJ1-2	once	NA	TGTGCCAGCAAGACTCTCGTAACAGGGTATGGCTACACCTTC	CASKTLVTGYGYTF
TRBV11-1	TRBJ1-1	NA	TRBD1	TGTGCCAGCAGACGGGACAGCTACAACACTGAAGCTTTCTTT	CASRRDSYNTEAFF
TRBV9	TRBJ1-2	NA	TRBD1	TGTGCCAGCAGCGGGAGGGACAGGGGGAGGTATGGCTACACCTTC	CASSGRDRGRYGYTF
TRBV28	TRBJ2-2	NA	NA	TGTGCCAGCAGTTTATCTCCAGCCGCCTATTCGAACACCGGGGAGCTGTTTTTT	CASSLSPAAYSNTGELFF
TRBV7-8	TRBJ2-1	few	NA	TGTGCCAGCAGGTCGACAGTGATCTCCTACAATGAGCAGTTCTTC	CASRSTVISYNEQFF
TRBV9	TRBJ2-2	many	NA	TGTGCCAGCAGCGTAGCGGCCGGGGAGCTGTTTTTT	CASSVAAGELFF
TRBV5-4	TRBJ2-2	NA	TRBD2	TGTGCCAGCAGCTCCCCTGCGGCCGGGACTAGCACCACCGGGGAGCTGTTTTTT	CASSSPAAGTSTTGELFF
TRBV3-1	TRBJ1-4	few	NA	TGTGCCAGCAGCCAAGTTCCAGGAAAGGCAACTAATGAAAAACTGTTTTTT	CASSQVPGKATNEKLFF
TRBV3-1	TRBJ2-3	NA	NA	TGTGCCAGCAGATTCAGGAGCACAGATACGCAGTATTTT	CASRFRSTDTQYF
TRBV5-4	TRBJ2-7	few	NA	TGTGCCAGCAGCCTGGGGAGACCGCCCTACGAGCAGTACTTC	CASSLGRPPYEQYF
TRBV5-4	TRBJ1-6	NA	TRBD1	TGTGCCAGCAGCCTGCGGACAGGAGGAAATTCACCCCTCCACTTT	CASSLRTGGNSPLHF
TRBV28	TRBJ1-2	many	NA	TGTGCCAGCAGGCCCCCGAGTAGCCAAGGACCGTATGGCTACACCTTC	CASRPPSSQGPYGYTF
TRBV11-2	TRBJ2-5	many	TRBD1	TGTGCCAGCAGCAGGGGACAGACCCAAGAGACCCAGTACTTC	CASSRGQTQETQYF
TRBV7-6	TRBJ2-2	few	NA	TGTGCCAGCAGCCCGGGAGGGGGCTACACCGGGGAGCTGTTTTTT	CASSPGGGYTGELFF
TRBV12-3/TRBV12-4	TRBJ1-5	few	NA	TGTGCCAGCAGCACTCGAATAAATCAGCCCCAGCATTTT	CASSTRINQPQHF